The source of this T cell receptor (beta chain) is a study of cytomegalovirus exposure and HLA in healthy donors. With V trimmed by 5 bases and J by 2 bases, 10 bases remained unmatched. The CDR3 is 16 residues long. Per germline, CDR1 PRHDT and CDR2 FYEKMQ (reference sequence). About this clone itself: Its antigen remains unidentified.

Findings and caveats of the study: Follow-up analysis seemed to connect common viral pathogens with several of the most significant clusters identified. Analysis was performed later, and it showed HLA-associated TCR beta chains to be more clonally expanded than equally common others.

13 Jbeta primers and 60 Vbeta primers were used for the PCR. Sequenced by immunoSEQ multiplex PCR; TCRdb stores in-frame clones only, minus some. This table holds under 200,000 clones, roughly 84% found once. The chain has TRBV13 and TRBJ2-3; 7 bases fit TRBD2. The TCR comes from a man aged 50 to 59 in good health and CMV-seropositive. The source material was PBMCs. The CDR3 DNA follows: TGTGCCAGCAGCCCCACTGGGGGGGTAAACACAGATACGCAGTATTTT. Amino acids: CASSPTGGVNTDTQYF.